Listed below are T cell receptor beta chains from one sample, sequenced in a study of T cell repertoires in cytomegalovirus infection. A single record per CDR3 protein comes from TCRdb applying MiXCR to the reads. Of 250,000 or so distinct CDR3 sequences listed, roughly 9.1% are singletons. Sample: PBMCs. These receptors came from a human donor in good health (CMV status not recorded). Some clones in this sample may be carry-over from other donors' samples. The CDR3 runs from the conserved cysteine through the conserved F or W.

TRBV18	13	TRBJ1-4	CATTVGRNEKLFF
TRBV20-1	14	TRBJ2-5	CSAPKRGPIETQYF
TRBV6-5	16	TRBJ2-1	CASSYPGTSGAPEQFF
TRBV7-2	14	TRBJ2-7	CASSFGGFSYEQYF
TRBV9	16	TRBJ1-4	CASSVGRDATNEKLFF
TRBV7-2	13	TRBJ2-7	CASSAGTRYEQYF
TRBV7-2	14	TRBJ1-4	CASSLPGESEKLFF
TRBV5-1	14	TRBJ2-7	CASWRNGGPGVQYF
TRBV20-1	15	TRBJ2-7	CSASGTAGSSYEQYF
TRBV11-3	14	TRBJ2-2	CASSPQVNTGELFF
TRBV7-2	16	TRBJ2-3	CASSLEAGGITDTQYF
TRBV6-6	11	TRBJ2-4	CASMIGNIQYF
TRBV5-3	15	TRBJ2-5	CASSRSAGNVETQYF
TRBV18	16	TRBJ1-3	CASSPQRGRSGNTIYF
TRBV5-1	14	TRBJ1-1	CASSWRQGPTEAFF
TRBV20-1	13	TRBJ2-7	CSAPSRGAYEQYF
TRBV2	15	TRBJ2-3	CASKTLGTSDGTQYF
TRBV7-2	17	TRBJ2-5	CASSFYSRSAVVETQYF
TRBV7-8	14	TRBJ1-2	CASSLGVENYGYTF
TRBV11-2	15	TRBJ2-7	CASSLERWASYEQYF
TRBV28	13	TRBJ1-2	CASSSVTLNGYTF
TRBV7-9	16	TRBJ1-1	CASSLGGVGSNTEAFF
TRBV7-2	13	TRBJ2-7	CASSLEGTYEQYF
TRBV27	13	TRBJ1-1	CASKPWTDTEAFF
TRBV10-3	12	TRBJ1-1	CAINQGNTEAFF
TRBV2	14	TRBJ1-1	CASSVGGPNTEAFF
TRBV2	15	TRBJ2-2	CASSEAPGGTGELFF
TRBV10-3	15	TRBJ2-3	CAIDTSGRASGTQYF
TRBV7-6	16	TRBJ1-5	CASSFSTGAGNQPQHF
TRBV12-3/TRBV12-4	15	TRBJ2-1	CASSALGGTYNEQFF
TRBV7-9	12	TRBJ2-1	CASSPEGHEQFF
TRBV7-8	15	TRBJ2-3	CASSLVVTVSDTQYF
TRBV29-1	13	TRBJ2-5	CSVEDRHRETQYF
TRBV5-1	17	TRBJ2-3	CASSLGTSLGSADTQYF
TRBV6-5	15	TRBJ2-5	CASSPLALGQETQYF
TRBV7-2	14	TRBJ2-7	CASSLELRDFQQYF
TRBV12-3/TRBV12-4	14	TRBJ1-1	CASSFSDMNTEAFF
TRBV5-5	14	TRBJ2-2	CASSPDLNTGELFF
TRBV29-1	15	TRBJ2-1	CSVGFTSGTNNEQFF
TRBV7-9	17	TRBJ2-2	CASTLIRGASNTGELFF